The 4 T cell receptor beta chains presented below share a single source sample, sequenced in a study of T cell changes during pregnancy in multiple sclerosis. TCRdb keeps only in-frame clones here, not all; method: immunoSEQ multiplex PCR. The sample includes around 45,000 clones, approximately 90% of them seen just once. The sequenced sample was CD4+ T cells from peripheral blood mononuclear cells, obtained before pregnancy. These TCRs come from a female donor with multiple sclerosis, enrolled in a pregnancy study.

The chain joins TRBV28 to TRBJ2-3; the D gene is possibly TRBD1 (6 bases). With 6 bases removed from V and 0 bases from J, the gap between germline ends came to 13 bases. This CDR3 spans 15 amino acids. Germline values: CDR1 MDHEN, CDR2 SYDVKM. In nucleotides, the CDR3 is TGTGCCAGCAGATTAAGCGGACAGAGCACAGATACGCAGTATTTT. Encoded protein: CASRLSGQSTDTQYF.

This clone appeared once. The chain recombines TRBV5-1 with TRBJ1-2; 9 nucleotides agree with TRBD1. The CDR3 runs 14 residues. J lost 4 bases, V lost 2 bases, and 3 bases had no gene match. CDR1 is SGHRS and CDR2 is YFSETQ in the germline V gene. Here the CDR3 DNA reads TGCGCCAGCAGCTTTATGACAGGGGGCTATGGCTACACCTTC. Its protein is CASSFMTGGYGYTF.

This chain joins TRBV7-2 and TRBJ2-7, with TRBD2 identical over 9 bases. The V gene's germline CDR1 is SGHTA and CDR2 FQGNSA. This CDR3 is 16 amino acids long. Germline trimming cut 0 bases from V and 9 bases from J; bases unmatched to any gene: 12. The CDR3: CASSLASASGNGGQYF. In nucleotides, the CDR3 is TGTGCCAGCAGCTTAGCGTCGGCTAGCGGGAATGGGGGGCAGTACTTC. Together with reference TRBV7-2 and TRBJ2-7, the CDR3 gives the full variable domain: GAGVSQSPSNKVTEKGKDVELRCDPISGHTALYWYRQSLGQGLEFLIYFQGNSAPDKSGLPSDRFSAERTGGSVSTLTIQRTQQEDSAVYLCASSLASASGNGGQYFGPGTRLTVT.

CDR3 bases: TGTGCCAGCAGCTTACGAGGGCCAGATACGCAGTATTTT. Translating it yields CASSLRGPDTQYF. The V call is TRBV7-8, the J call TRBJ2-3; D possibly corresponds to TRBD2 (5 bases). Germline CDR1 reads SGHVS; CDR2 reads FQNEAQ. Trimming removed 2 bases at V and 4 bases at J, with 7 bases between. The CDR3 is 13 amino acids. The whole variable domain, remainder taken from reference TRBV7-8 and TRBJ2-3, is GAGVSQSPRYKVAKRGQDVALRCDPISGHVSLFWYQQALGQGPEFLTYFQNEAQLDKSGLPSDRFFAERPEGSVSTLKIQRTQQEDSAVYLCASSLRGPDTQYFGPGTRLTVL.